This T cell receptor (beta chain) was documented in a study of cytomegalovirus exposure and HLA in healthy donors. The primer mix had 60 Vbeta and 13 Jbeta primers. The data were produced by immunoSEQ multiplex PCR, yet TCRdb's version contains in-frame clones alone and is incomplete. Among around 280,000 clones, approximately 90% were seen once, and the ten largest hold roughly 2.3%. Study-wide findings and caveats: Cytomegalovirus association was assigned to about 150 TCR beta chains. Earlier analysis yielded a pattern in which most TCR beta V segments were productive about 90% or about 30% of the time. By HLA locus, TCR association rates varied in a later analysis, with DRB1 showing the most and HLA-C the fewest.

Germline lookup yields CDR1 MNHEY and CDR2 SMNVEV (reference sequence). Trimming took 6 bases from V and 7 from J, leaving 7 bases between them. The CDR3 is 12 amino acids. This cohort consisted of healthy bone marrow donors. As concerns this clone: What it binds is not known.

The V call is TRBV27, the J call TRBJ1-6; D unclear. The clonotype was recovered from a woman younger than 35 in good health and CMV-seronegative. Input material: PBMCs. The CDR3, as DNA: TGTGCCAGCAGGACGGGGAATTCACCCCTCCACTTT. Protein: CASRTGNSPLHF.